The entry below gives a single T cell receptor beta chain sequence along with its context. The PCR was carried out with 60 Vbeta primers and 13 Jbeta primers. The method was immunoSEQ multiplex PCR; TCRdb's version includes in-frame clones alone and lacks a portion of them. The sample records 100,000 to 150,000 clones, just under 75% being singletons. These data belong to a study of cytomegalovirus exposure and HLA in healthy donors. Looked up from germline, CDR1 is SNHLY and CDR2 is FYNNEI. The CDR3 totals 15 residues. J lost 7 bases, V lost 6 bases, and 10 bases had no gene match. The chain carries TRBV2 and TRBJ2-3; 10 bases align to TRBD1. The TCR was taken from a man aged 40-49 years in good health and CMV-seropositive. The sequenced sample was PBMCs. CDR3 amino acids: CASRRDRGQRNTQYF. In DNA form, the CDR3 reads TGTGCCAGCAGGAGGGACAGGGGCCAGAGGAATACGCAGTATTTT.